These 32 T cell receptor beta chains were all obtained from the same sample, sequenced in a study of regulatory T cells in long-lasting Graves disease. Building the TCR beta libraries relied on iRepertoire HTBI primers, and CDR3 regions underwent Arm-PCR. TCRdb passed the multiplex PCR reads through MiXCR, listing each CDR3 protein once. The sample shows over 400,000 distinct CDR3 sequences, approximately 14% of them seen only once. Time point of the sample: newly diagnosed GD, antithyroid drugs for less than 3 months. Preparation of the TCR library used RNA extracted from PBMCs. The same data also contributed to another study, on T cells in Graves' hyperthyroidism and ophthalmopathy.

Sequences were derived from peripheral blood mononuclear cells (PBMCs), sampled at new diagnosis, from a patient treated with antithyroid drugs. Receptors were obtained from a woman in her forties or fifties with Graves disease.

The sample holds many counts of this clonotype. This CDR3 reads CASRPGFLESIEQYF. The CDR3 DNA follows: TGTGCCAGCAGGCCGGGGTTCTTAGAGTCTATCGAGCAGTACTTC. The chain combines TRBV28 with TRBJ2-7; D may be TRBD2 (5 bases). The CDR3 runs to 15 residues. Trimming left V 6 bases short and J 6 bases short, with 21 bases between. The germline V gene encodes CDR1 MDHEN and CDR2 SYDVKM. Based on the CDR3 plus reference TRBV28 and TRBJ2-7, the full variable domain is DVKVTQSSRYLVKRTGEKVFLECVQDMDHENMFWYRQDPGLGLRLIYFSYDVKMKEKGDIPEGYSVSREKKERFSLILESASTNQTSMYLCASRPGFLESIEQYFGPGTRLTVT.

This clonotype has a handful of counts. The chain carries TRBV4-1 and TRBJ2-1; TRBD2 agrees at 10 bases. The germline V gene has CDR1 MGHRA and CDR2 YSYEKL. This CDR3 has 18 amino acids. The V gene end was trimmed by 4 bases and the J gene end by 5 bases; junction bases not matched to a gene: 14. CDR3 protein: CASSLSPSWTSGNNEQFF. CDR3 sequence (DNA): TGCGCCAGCAGCCTGAGCCCCTCTTGGACTAGCGGAAACAATGAGCAGTTCTTC.

The CDR3 coding sequence is TGCAGCGTGACGATGGGACTAGCGGGCCTTAGGGCCCTCACAGATACGCAGTATTTT. It specifies CSVTMGLAGLRALTDTQYF. This chain links TRBV29-1 with TRBJ2-3; 12 nucleotides line up with TRBD2. The CDR3 runs 19 residues. Looked up from germline, CDR1 is SQVTM and CDR2 is ANQGSEA. The V gene end was trimmed by 6 bases and the J gene end by 2 bases; junction bases not matched to a gene: 18.

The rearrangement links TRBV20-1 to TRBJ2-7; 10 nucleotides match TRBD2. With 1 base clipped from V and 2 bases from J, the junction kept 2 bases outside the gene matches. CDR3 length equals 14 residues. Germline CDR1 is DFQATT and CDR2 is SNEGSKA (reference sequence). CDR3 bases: TGCAGTGCTAGAGTTCTAGCGGGAGCCTACGAGCAGTACTTC. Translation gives CSARVLAGAYEQYF.

CDR3 protein: CASSLREQDMAFF. The CDR3 DNA reads TGTGCCAGCAGTCTGCGGGAACAGGACATGGCTTTCTTT. The chain carries TRBV28 and TRBJ1-1; perhaps TRBD1 as D (5 bases). The CDR3 is 13 amino acids. Per germline, CDR1 MDHEN and CDR2 SYDVKM. V was pared by 5 bases and J by 11 bases, with 18 bases between.

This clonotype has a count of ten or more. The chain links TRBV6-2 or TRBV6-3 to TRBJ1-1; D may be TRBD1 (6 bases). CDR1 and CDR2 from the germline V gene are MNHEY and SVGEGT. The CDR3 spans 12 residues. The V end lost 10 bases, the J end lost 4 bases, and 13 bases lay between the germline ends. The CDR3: CATTGYGTEAFF. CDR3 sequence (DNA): TGTGCCACAACAGGGTACGGCACTGAAGCTTTCTTT.

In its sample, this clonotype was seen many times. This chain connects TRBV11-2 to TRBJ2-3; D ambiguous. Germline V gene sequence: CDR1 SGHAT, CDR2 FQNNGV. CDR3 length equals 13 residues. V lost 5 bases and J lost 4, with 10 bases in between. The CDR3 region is CASSPSFSDTQYF. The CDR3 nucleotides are TGTGCCAGCAGCCCAAGTTTCTCAGATACGCAGTATTTT.

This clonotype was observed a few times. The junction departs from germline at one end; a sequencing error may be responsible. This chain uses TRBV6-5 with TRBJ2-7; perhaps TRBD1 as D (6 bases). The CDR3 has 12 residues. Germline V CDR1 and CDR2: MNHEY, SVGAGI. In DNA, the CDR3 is TGTGCCAGTAGTTTGATACAGGGAGAGCAGTACTTC. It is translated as CASSLIQGEQYF.

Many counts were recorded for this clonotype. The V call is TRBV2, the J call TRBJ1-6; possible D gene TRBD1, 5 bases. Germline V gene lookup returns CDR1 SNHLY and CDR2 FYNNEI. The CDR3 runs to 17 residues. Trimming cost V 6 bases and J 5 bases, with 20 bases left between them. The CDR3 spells CASRRLRDSENNSPLHF. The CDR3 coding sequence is TGTGCCAGCAGACGACTACGCGACAGCGAAAATAATTCACCCCTCCACTTT. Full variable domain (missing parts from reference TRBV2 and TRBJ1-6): EPEVTQTPSHQVTQMGQEVILRCVPISNHLYFYWYRQILGQKVEFLVSFYNNEISEKSEIFDDQFSVERPDGSNFTLKIRSTKLEDSAMYFCASRRLRDSENNSPLHFGNGTRLTVT.

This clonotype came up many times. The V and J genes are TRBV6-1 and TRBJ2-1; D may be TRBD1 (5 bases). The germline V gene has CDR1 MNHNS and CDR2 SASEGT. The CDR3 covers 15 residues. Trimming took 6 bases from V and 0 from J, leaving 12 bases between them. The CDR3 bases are TGTGCCAGCAGGGTGACAGTGAGCTCCTACAATGAGCAGTTCTTC. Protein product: CASRVTVSSYNEQFF.

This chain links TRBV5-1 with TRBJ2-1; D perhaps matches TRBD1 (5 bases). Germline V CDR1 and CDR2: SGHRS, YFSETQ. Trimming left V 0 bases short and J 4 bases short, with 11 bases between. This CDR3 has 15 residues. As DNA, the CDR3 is TGCGCCAGCAGCTTGGGACAGATGCTTTACAATGAGCAGTTCTTC. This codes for CASSLGQMLYNEQFF.

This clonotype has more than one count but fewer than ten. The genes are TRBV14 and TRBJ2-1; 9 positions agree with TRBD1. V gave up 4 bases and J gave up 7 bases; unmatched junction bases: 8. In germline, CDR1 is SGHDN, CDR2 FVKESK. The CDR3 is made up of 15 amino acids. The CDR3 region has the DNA TGTGCCAGCAGCCTGGGACAGGGTATGGATAATGAGCAGTTCTTC. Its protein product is CASSLGQGMDNEQFF. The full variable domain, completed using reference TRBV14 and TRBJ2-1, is EAGVTQFPSHSVIEKGQTVTLRCDPISGHDNLYWYRRVMGKEIKFLLHFVKESKQDESGMPNNRFLAERTGGTYSTLKVQPAELEDSGVYFCASSLGQGMDNEQFFGPGTRLTVL.

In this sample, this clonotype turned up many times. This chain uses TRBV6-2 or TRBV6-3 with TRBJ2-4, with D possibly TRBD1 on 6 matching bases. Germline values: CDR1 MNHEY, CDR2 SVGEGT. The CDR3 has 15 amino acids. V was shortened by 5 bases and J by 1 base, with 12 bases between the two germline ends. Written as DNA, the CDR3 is TGTGCCAGCAGTGCAGGGGATTTTGCCAAAAACATTCAGTACTTC. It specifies CASSAGDFAKNIQYF.

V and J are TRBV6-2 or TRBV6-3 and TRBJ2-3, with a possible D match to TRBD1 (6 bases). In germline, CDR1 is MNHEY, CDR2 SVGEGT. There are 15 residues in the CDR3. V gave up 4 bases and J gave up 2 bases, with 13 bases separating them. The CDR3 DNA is TGTGCCAGCAGTTCGGCGACAGGAACCACAGATACGCAGTATTTT. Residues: CASSSATGTTDTQYF.

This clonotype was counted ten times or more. Here the CDR3 reads CASSYTPTAYSNQPQHF. The CDR3 coding sequence is TGTGCCAGCAGTTACACCCCTACCGCGTATAGCAATCAGCCCCAGCATTTT. The gene calls are TRBV6-9 and TRBJ1-5, with no clear D. V shed 3 bases and J shed 0 bases, with 15 bases lying between them. From germline, CDR1 is MNHGY and CDR2 SVAAGI. CDR3 length equals 17 residues.

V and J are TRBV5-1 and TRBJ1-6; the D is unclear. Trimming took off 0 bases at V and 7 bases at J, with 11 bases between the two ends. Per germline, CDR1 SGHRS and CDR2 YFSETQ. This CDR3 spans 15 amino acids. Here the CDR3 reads CASSLVAGPNSPLHF. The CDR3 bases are TGCGCCAGCAGCTTGGTAGCAGGTCCGAATTCACCCCTCCACTTT.

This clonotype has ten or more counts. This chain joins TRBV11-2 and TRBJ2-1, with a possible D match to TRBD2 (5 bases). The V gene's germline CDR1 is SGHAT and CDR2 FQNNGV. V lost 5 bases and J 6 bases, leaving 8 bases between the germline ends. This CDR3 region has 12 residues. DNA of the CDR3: TGTGCCAGCAGCCGCGGGTCCAATGAGCAGTTCTTC. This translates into CASSRGSNEQFF.

CDR3 nucleotides: TGTGCCAGCAGCTTGTTTGGTGGAGCGGGAGATACGCAGTATTTT. As protein: CASSLFGGAGDTQYF. The chain links TRBV5-5 to TRBJ2-3; D is perhaps TRBD2 (6 bases). The CDR3 consists of 15 residues. Trimming shortened V by 1 base and J by 5 bases, and 14 bases separated the two germline ends. Germline V gives CDR1 SGHKS, CDR2 YYEKEE (reference sequence).

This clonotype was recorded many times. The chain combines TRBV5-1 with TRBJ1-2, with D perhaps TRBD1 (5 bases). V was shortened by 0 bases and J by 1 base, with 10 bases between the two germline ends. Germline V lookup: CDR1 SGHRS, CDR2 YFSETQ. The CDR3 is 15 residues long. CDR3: CASSLDGALNYGYTF. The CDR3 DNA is TGCGCCAGCAGCTTGGACGGGGCCCTTAACTATGGCTACACCTTC.

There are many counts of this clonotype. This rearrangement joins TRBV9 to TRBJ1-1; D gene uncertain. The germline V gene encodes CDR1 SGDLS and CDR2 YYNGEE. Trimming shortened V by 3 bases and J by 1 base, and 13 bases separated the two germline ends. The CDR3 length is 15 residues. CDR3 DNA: TGTGCCAGCAGCGCAGAGGACGGAGGGAACACTGAAGCTTTCTTT. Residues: CASSAEDGGNTEAFF.

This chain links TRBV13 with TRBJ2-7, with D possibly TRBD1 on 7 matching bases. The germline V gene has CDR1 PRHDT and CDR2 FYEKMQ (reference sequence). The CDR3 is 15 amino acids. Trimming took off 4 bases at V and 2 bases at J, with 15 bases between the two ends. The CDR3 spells CASSSGGSTAYEQYF. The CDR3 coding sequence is TGTGCCAGCAGCTCAGGGGGGTCCACCGCCTACGAGCAGTACTTC. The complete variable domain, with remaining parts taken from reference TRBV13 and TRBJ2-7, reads AAGVIQSPRHLIKEKRETATLKCYPIPRHDTVYWYQQGPGQDPQFLISFYEKMQSDKGSIPDRFSAQQFSDYHSELNMSSLELGDSALYFCASSSGGSTAYEQYFGPGTRLTVT.

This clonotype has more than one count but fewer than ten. The CDR3: CASSQGVFGQAGVADTQYF. The CDR3 DNA sequence: TGTGCCAGCAGCCAAGGGGTGTTTGGACAGGCGGGAGTGGCAGATACGCAGTATTTT. The rearrangement uses TRBV3-1 and TRBJ2-3; D may match TRBD1 or TRBD2 (7 bases each). CDR1 LGHDT and CDR2 YNNKEL come from the germline V gene (reference sequence). V lost 1 base to trimming and J lost 4 bases, with 24 bases between them. The CDR3 is 19 amino acids.

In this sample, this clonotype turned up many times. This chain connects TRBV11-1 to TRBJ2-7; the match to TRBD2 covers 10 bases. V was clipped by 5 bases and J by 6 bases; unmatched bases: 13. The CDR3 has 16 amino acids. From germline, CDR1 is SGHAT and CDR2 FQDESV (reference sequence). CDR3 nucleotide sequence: TGTGCCAGCAGCAAAGGAAGGGCGCTAGCGGGAGCCGAGCAGTACTTC. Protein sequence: CASSKGRALAGAEQYF.

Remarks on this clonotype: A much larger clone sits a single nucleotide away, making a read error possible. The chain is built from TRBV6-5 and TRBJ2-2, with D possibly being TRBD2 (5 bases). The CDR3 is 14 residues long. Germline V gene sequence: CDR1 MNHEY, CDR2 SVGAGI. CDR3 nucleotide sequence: TGTGCCAGCAGTTACTTCCTTACCTCCGGGGAGCTGCTTTTT. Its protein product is CASSYFLTSGELLF.

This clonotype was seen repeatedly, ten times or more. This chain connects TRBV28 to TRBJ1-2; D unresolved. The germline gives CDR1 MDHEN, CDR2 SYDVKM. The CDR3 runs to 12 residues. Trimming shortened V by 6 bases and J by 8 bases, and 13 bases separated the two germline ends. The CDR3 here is CASSSPEAGYTF. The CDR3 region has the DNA TGTGCCAGCAGCTCCCCGGAAGCGGGCTACACCTTC.

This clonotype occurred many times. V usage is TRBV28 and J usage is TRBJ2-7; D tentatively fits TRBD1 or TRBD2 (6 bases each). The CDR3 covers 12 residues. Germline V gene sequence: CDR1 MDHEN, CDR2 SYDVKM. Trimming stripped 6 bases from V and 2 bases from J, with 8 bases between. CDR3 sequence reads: CASREGAYEQYF. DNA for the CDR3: TGTGCCAGCAGGGAGGGGGCCTACGAGCAGTACTTC.

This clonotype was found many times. CDR3 in amino acids: CASSVDWSSTDTQYF. DNA for the CDR3: TGTGCCAGCAGTGTCGACTGGTCTAGCACAGATACGCAGTATTTT. The gene calls are TRBV2 and TRBJ2-3; D call uncertain. The CDR3 runs 15 residues. V lost 4 bases, J lost 0 bases, and 11 bases lay in between. Germline V CDR1 and CDR2: SNHLY, FYNNEI.

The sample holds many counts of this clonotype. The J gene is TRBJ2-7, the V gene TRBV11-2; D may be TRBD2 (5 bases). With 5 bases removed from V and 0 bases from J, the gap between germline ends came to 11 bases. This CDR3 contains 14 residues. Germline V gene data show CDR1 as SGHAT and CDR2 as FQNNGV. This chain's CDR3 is CASSPSAVSYEQYF. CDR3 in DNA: TGTGCCAGCAGCCCCTCAGCGGTCTCCTACGAGCAGTACTTC.

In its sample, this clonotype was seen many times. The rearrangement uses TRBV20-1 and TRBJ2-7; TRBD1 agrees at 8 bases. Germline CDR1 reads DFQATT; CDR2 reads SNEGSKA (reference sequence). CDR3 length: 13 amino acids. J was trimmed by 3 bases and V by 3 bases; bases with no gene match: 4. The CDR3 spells CSASRTGHYEQYF. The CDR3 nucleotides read TGCAGTGCTAGTCGGACAGGGCACTACGAGCAGTACTTC.

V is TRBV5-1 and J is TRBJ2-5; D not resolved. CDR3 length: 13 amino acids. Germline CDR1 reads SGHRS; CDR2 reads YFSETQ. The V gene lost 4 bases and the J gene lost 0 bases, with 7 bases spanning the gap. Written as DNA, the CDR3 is TGCGCCAGCAGCGCCACGTACCAAGAGACCCAGTACTTC. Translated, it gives CASSATYQETQYF.

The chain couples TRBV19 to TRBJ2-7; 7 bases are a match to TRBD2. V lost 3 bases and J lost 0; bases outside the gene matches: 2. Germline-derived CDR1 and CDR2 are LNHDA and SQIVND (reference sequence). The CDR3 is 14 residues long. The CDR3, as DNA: TGTGCCAGTAGTATCGAGCGGGGCTCCTACGAGCAGTACTTC. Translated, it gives CASSIERGSYEQYF.

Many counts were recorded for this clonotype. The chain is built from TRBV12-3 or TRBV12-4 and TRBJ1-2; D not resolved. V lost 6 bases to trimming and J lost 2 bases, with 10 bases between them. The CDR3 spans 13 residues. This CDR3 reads CASSVQDNYGYTF. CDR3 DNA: TGTGCCAGCAGCGTCCAGGACAACTATGGCTACACCTTC.